Each of the 27 T cell receptor beta chains below was sequenced from the same sample in a study of T cell responses to AZD1222 COVID-19 vaccine. Generated by immunoSEQ multiplex PCR, the TCRdb table keeps only in-frame clones and is missing some. The data show some 140,000 clones, with 92% seen just once and less than 2% held by the top ten. The sample here was peripheral blood, taken on day 0 of AZD1222 vaccination. Source of these receptors: an adult in good health.

The rearrangement uses TRBV9 and TRBJ1-6; D is perhaps TRBD1 (6 bases). The V and J ends lost 3 bases and 6 bases respectively, with 19 bases between them. The CDR3 loop spans 17 amino acids. Looked up from germline, CDR1 is SGDLS and CDR2 is YYNGEE. The CDR3 coding sequence is TGTGCCAGCAGCGACCCCAGGGGTAAGAATTCTAATTCACCCCTCCACTTT. It specifies CASSDPRGKNSNSPLHF.

V gene TRBV7-9 combines with J gene TRBJ1-3; no reliable D call. CDR1 is SEHNR and CDR2 is FQNEAQ in the germline V gene (reference sequence). The CDR3 totals 17 residues. V lost 1 base and J lost 2, with 15 bases in between. The CDR3 protein is CASSLVPATDTGNTIYF. In DNA form, the CDR3 reads TGTGCCAGCAGCTTAGTCCCTGCGACCGATACTGGAAACACCATATATTTT. The variable domain in full, completed from reference TRBV7-9 and TRBJ1-3, reads DTGVSQNPRHKITKRGQNVTFRCDPISEHNRLYWYRQTLGQGPEFLTYFQNEAQLEKSRLLSDRFSAERPKGSFSTLEIQRTEQGDSAMYLCASSLVPATDTGNTIYFGEGSWLTVV.

This rearrangement joins TRBV18 to TRBJ2-3; D gene uncertain. V lost 1 base to trimming and J lost 2 bases, with 10 bases between them. Germline assignment: CDR1 KGHSH and CDR2 LQKENI. This CDR3 spans 15 amino acids. The DNA of the CDR3 is TGTGCCAGCTCACCACGGGTGCGGCCCACAGATACGCAGTATTTT. Translated: CASSPRVRPTDTQYF.

This clone was seen a few times. The chain uses TRBV5-6 and TRBJ1-5, with D possibly TRBD1 on 5 matching bases. V was clipped by 0 bases and J by 9 bases, with 16 bases between them. The CDR3 runs to 15 residues. Germline V gives CDR1 SGHDT, CDR2 YYEEEE. Written as DNA, the CDR3 is TGTGCCAGCAGCTTGGCGGCACAGGCGACGCGGCCCCAGCATTTT. Its translation: CASSLAAQATRPQHF.

Only one count was recorded for this clone. This rearrangement joins TRBV28 to TRBJ1-2; no reliable D call. Germline V gives CDR1 MDHEN, CDR2 SYDVKM. The CDR3 spans 12 residues. The V gene lost 6 bases and the J gene lost 4 bases, with 9 bases spanning the gap. CDR3 region: CASSLDGYGYTF. Written as DNA, the CDR3 is TGTGCCAGCAGCTTAGACGGCTATGGCTACACCTTC.

The V call is TRBV7-9, the J call TRBJ2-1, with 13 bases lining up with TRBD2. Germline trimming cut 4 bases from V and 7 bases from J; bases unmatched to any gene: 4. The germline CDR1 and CDR2 sequences are SEHNR and FQNEAQ (reference sequence). The CDR3 runs 15 residues. The CDR3 protein is CASSSRLAGGNEQFF. Here the CDR3 DNA reads TGTGCCAGCAGCTCGAGACTAGCGGGGGGAAATGAGCAGTTCTTC.

The chain combines TRBV5-1 with TRBJ2-4, with 11 nucleotides matching TRBD1. This CDR3 comprises 15 residues. With V trimmed by 3 bases and J by 9 bases, 8 bases remained unmatched. CDR1 SGHRS and CDR2 YFSETQ come from the germline V gene. As DNA, the CDR3 is TGCGCCAGCAGCTCAAGGGACAGGGGGTTCGGCATTCAGTACTTC. This translates into CASSSRDRGFGIQYF.

The V gene is TRBV6-2 or TRBV6-3, the J gene TRBJ1-4, with D perhaps matching TRBD1 (5 bases). CDR1 is MNHEY, CDR2 SVGEGT, per germline. The CDR3 runs to 17 residues. Trimming pared 4 bases from V and 3 bases from J, leaving 18 bases between. The CDR3 nucleotides are TGTGCCAGCAGTTCGTTTGGGGGTTCCTTCGCTAATGAAAAACTGTTTTTT. Translated, it gives CASSSFGGSFANEKLFF.

This clone occurred once. The CDR3 DNA sequence: TGTGCCAGCAGCTTAGACCCCGGGGGAGATACGCAGTATTTT. This sequence encodes CASSLDPGGDTQYF. The rearrangement joins TRBV11-2 to TRBJ2-3; D possibly corresponds to TRBD2 (6 bases). V gave up 0 bases and J gave up 5 bases, with 9 bases separating them. CDR1 is SGHAT, CDR2 FQNNGV, per germline. The CDR3 consists of 14 residues.

The chain employs TRBV2 and TRBJ1-1, with 9 bases identical to TRBD1. This CDR3 is built from 11 residues. J gave up 11 bases and V 8 bases, and 6 bases lay outside the gene matches. Germline V CDR1 and CDR2: SNHLY, FYNNEI. Here the CDR3 reads CASGTQGAAFF. CDR3 DNA: TGTGCCAGCGGGACACAGGGGGCGGCTTTCTTT.

The V call is TRBV5-4, the J call TRBJ2-3, with 8 bases identical to TRBD2. Looked up from germline, CDR1 is SGHNT and CDR2 is YYREEE (reference sequence). This CDR3 spans 14 amino acids. V was clipped by 4 bases and J by 3 bases; unmatched bases: 4. The CDR3 nucleotides are TGTGCCAGCAGCCCCGGGGGGGGTACAGATACGCAGTATTTT. Translating gives CASSPGGGTDTQYF.

This clone was detected a few times. CDR3 in amino acids: CASSLAGVLTSETQYF. For the CDR3, the DNA is TGTGCCAGCAGCTTAGCGGGGGTCCTTACTAGTGAGACCCAGTACTTC. The chain recombines TRBV7-9 with TRBJ2-5; D tentatively reads TRBD1 or TRBD2 (5 bases each). There are 16 residues in the CDR3. Between the trimmed V and J ends, which lost 0 bases and 5 bases, there was a span of 16 bases. Germline-derived CDR1 and CDR2 are SEHNR and FQNEAQ (reference sequence).

The CDR3: CASSPLDITYEQYF. In nucleotides, the CDR3 is TGCGCCAGCAGCCCACTCGACATTACCTACGAGCAGTACTTC. This sequence joins TRBV5-1 and TRBJ2-7; D call uncertain. V lost 4 bases and J lost 2, with 13 bases in between. The CDR3 loop spans 14 amino acids. Per the germline V gene, CDR1 is SGHRS and CDR2 is YFSETQ.

The CDR3 here is CASSPQRGGIPYEQYF. CDR3 in DNA: TGTGCCAGCAGCCCCCAGCGCGGGGGCATTCCCTACGAGCAGTACTTC. The rearrangement links TRBV3-1 (or the pseudogene TRBV3-2) to TRBJ2-7; TRBD2 is a possible D gene (7 bases). Germline V CDR1 and CDR2: LGHDT, YNNKEL (reference sequence). The V and J ends lost 4 bases and 2 bases respectively, with 18 bases between them. This CDR3 is 16 amino acids long.

This chain links TRBV19 with TRBJ2-3, with TRBD1 as a possible D gene (7 bases). CDR1 is LNHDA and CDR2 is SQIVND in the germline V gene (reference sequence). Trimming stripped 7 bases from V and 6 bases from J, with 20 bases between. This CDR3 has 15 residues. Here the CDR3 DNA reads TGTGCCAGTATCGACCAGGGGGGATTCCCGGATACGCAGTATTTT. This translates into CASIDQGGFPDTQYF.

As regards this clone: The junction differs from germline at one of its ends, possibly a read error. This chain links TRBV7-7 with TRBJ2-2; D is perhaps TRBD2 (6 bases). The CDR3 consists of 14 residues. Germline V gene data show CDR1 as SSHAT and CDR2 as FNYEAQ (reference sequence). CDR3 sequence (DNA): TGTGCTAGCAGCTTCATAGGGGAGGCCGGGGAGCTGTTTTTT. Amino acids: CASSFIGEAGELFF.

This chain joins TRBV4-3 and TRBJ2-7, with 8 bases matching TRBD1. The germline CDR1 and CDR2 sequences are LGHNA and YSLEER. The CDR3 has 14 amino acids. The trim removed 4 bases at V and 0 bases at J, leaving 2 bases unmatched. In nucleotides, the CDR3 is TGCGCCAGCAGCCGGGACAGGTTCTCCTACGAGCAGTACTTC. This sequence encodes CASSRDRFSYEQYF.

The chain couples TRBV18 to TRBJ1-2; 7 bases are shared with TRBD1. The germline V gene has CDR1 KGHSH and CDR2 LQKENI. V trimming: 3 bases; J trimming: 8 bases; junction bases outside the gene matches: 6. The CDR3 sequence is 13 residues long. For the CDR3, the DNA is TGTGCCAGCTCACCTCAGACAGGGTCGGGCTACACCTTC. Residues: CASSPQTGSGYTF.

The chain has TRBV7-2 and TRBJ2-2, with D maybe TRBD1 (5 bases). Germline V gene sequence: CDR1 SGHTA, CDR2 FQGNSA. The CDR3 extends over 15 amino acids. With 2 bases removed from V and 3 bases from J, the gap between germline ends came to 10 bases. CDR3 residues: CASSLQGIDTGELFF. As DNA, the CDR3 is TGTGCCAGCAGCTTACAGGGAATCGACACCGGGGAGCTGTTTTTT.

This chain links TRBV19 with TRBJ1-5; 9 nucleotides match TRBD1. The CDR3 is 14 residues long. The V segment lost 4 bases and the J segment 5 bases; nucleotides outside the gene matches: 3. Per germline, CDR1 LNHDA and CDR2 SQIVND (reference sequence). The CDR3 here is CASSTGQGHQPQHF. For the CDR3, the DNA is TGTGCCAGTAGTACGGGACAGGGACATCAGCCCCAGCATTTT.

This clone was observed a few times. The chain carries TRBV7-8 and TRBJ1-2; 8 bases align to TRBD1. The V segment lost 4 bases and the J segment 2 bases; nucleotides outside the gene matches: 6. The CDR3 spans 15 residues. CDR1 and CDR2 (germline): SGHVS, FQNEAQ. The CDR3 DNA reads as TGTGCCAGCAGCTGGGGGCGGACAGGGAACTATGGCTACACCTTC. Amino acid sequence: CASSWGRTGNYGYTF.

The chain carries TRBV7-2 and TRBJ1-1; D is uncertain. Germline V gene sequence: CDR1 SGHTA, CDR2 FQGNSA. V lost 4 bases, J lost 3 bases, and 9 bases lay in between. CDR3 length: 13 amino acids. This CDR3 is CASSSAGYTEAFF. The CDR3 bases are TGTGCCAGCAGCTCGGCAGGTTACACTGAAGCTTTCTTT.

The rearrangement uses TRBV5-4 and TRBJ2-5; D ambiguous. V lost 0 bases and J lost 1, with 7 bases in between. There are 14 residues in the CDR3. CDR1 and CDR2 (germline): SGHNT, YYREEE (reference sequence). This CDR3 is CASSLAGRQETQYF. For the CDR3, the DNA is TGTGCCAGCAGCTTGGCGGGCCGCCAAGAGACCCAGTACTTC.

The chain uses TRBV3-1 (or the pseudogene TRBV3-2) and TRBJ2-1; D might be TRBD1 or TRBD2, each matching 6 bases. The CDR3 extends over 16 amino acids. Germline V gene lookup returns CDR1 LGHDT and CDR2 YNNKEL (reference sequence). Trimming took 1 base from V and 2 from J, leaving 12 bases between them. DNA for the CDR3: TGTGCCAGCAGCCAAGGTCGGGGGCTAGCCTACAATGAGCAGTTCTTC. Its protein is CASSQGRGLAYNEQFF.

V is TRBV12-3 or TRBV12-4 and J is TRBJ1-2, with unresolved D. The CDR3 is 11 amino acids. Trimming shortened V by 2 bases and J by 9 bases, and 7 bases separated the two germline ends. DNA of the CDR3: TGTGCCAGCAGTTTAAGAGGGAGCTACACCTTC. The encoded protein is CASSLRGSYTF.

DNA of the CDR3: TGTGCCAGTAGTATGGCGGAGGGCGCAACCTACGAGCAGTACTTC. Translating it yields CASSMAEGATYEQYF. The genes are TRBV19 and TRBJ2-7, with D possibly matching TRBD2 (6 bases). CDR3 size: 15 residues. CDR1 and CDR2 from the germline V gene are LNHDA and SQIVND (reference sequence). The ends were cut back, 3 bases at V and 2 bases at J, with 14 bases in the middle.

V and J are TRBV3-1 (or the pseudogene TRBV3-2) and TRBJ1-2; tentative D call: TRBD1 (5 bases). Trimming took 0 bases from V and 5 from J, leaving 10 bases between them. The CDR3 is made up of 14 amino acids. The germline V gene encodes CDR1 LGHDT and CDR2 YNNKEL (reference sequence). The CDR3 region has the DNA TGTGCCAGCAGCCAAGACAGGACACGTTATGGCTACACCTTC. Encoded protein: CASSQDRTRYGYTF.